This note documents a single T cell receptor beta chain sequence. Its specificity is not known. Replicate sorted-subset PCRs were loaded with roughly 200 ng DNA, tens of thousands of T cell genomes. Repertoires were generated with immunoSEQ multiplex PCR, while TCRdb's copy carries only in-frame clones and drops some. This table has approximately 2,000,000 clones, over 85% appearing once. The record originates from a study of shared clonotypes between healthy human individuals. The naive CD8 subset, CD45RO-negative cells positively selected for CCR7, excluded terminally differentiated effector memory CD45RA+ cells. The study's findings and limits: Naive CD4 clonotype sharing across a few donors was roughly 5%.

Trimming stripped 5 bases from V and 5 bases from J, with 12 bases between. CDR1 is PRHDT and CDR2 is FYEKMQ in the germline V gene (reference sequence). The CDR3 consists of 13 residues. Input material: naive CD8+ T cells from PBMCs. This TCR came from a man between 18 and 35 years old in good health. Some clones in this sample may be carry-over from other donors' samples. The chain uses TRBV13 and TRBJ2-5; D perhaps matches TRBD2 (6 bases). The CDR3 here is CASSPRDSETQYF. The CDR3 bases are TGTGCCAGCAGCCCGAGGGACTCGGAGACCCAGTACTTC.